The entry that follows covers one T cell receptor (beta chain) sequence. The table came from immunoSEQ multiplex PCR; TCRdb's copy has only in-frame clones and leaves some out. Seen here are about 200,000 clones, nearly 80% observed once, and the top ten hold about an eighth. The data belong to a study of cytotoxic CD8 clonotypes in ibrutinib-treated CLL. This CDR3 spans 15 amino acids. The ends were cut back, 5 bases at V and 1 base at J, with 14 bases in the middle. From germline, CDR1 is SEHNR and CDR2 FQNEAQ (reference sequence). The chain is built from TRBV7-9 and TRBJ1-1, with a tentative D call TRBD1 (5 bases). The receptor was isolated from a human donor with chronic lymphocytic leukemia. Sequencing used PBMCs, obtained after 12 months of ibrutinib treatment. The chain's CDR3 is CASSPLGGQNTEAFF. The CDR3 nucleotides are TGTGCCAGCAGCCCTCTCGGGGGTCAGAACACTGAAGCTTTCTTT.